Listed below are T cell receptor beta chains from one sample, sequenced in a study of control samples from healthy donors and cancer patients. Sequencing used immunoSEQ multiplex PCR; TCRdb keeps in-frame clones, though not all of them. The table has about 58,000 clones, approximately 94% seen once; the top ten hold around 3.7%. Sequenced material: blood. The receptors were sampled from a man aged 30-40 years in good health. Both conserved end residues are part of each CDR3. A D gene is named only where the DNA matches it firmly. Clone size is given for some rows only: seen once, a few or many times, or a class if the clone is expanded.

>once|NA|TRBV27|TRBJ2-1
TGTGCCAGCAGTTTGACCAGGGGCTCCTACAATGAGCAGTTCTTC
CASSLTRGSYNEQFF
>NA|NA|TRBV6-5|TRBJ1-5
TGTGCCAGCAGTTACGATAGCAATCAGCCCCAGCATTTT
CASSYDSNQPQHF
>NA|NA|TRBV6-1|TRBJ1-5
TGTGCCAGCAGTGACGAGCAGGGGCCGCTGGCCCAGCATTTT
CASSDEQGPLAQHF
>NA|TRBD2|TRBV2|TRBJ2-1
TGTGCCAGCAGCCGAAGCGGGGGTGCCTACAATGAGCAGTTCTTC
CASSRSGGAYNEQFF
>NA|NA|TRBV6-4|TRBJ2-6
TGTGCCAGCAGCGAACGATCTGGGGCCAACGTCCTGACTTTC
CASSERSGANVLTF
>NA|NA|TRBV27|TRBJ1-6
TGTGCCAGCAGTTTATCGATTCCAGGGTCGTCCTATAATTCACCCCTCCACTTT
CASSLSIPGSSYNSPLHF
>once|NA|TRBV21-1|TRBJ2-3
TGTGCCAGCAGCTACGACTGGATTAGCACAGATACGCAGTATTTT
CASSYDWISTDTQYF
>NA|NA|TRBV5-1|TRBJ2-1
TGCGCCAGCAGCTTGGAGGGGGAGGGGTACAATGAGCAGTTCTTC
CASSLEGEGYNEQFF
>NA|NA|TRBV7-2|TRBJ2-7
TGTGCCAGCAGCTTGTACGGCTACGAGCAGTACTTC
CASSLYGYEQYF
>NA|TRBD2|TRBV19|TRBJ2-1
TGTGCCAGTAGTAGGGCTAGCGGTTTCTACAATGAGCAGTTCTTC
CASSRASGFYNEQFF
>once|TRBD2|TRBV19|TRBJ2-1
TGTGCCAGTAGTATGCTAGCGGGGGGCAGGGAGCAGTTCTTC
CASSMLAGGREQFF
>NA|TRBD1|TRBV3-1/TRBV3-2|TRBJ1-4
TGTGCCAGCAGCCAGGCCCCCGGGACAGTTAATGAAAAACTGTTTTTT
CASSQAPGTVNEKLFF
>NA|NA|TRBV6-5|TRBJ1-2
TGTGCCAGCAGCAGTCAGTACTATGGCTACACCTTC
CASSSQYYGYTF
>NA|NA|TRBV4-3|TRBJ2-7
TGCGCCAGCAGCCAGCATCCTTACGAGCAGTACTTC
CASSQHPYEQYF
>NA|TRBD1|TRBV28|TRBJ2-1
TGTGCCAGCAGTTTACCTCCGGGACAGGGGGCCAATGAGCAGTTCTTC
CASSLPPGQGANEQFF
>NA|TRBD1|TRBV2|TRBJ1-3
TGTGCCAGCAGTAGCGACAGGGGGACTGGAAACACCATATATTTT
CASSSDRGTGNTIYF
>NA|NA|TRBV4-1|TRBJ1-2
TGCGCCAGCAGTTCGGCGGGCAACGAGCCCTATGGCTACACCTTC
CASSSAGNEPYGYTF
>NA|TRBD2|TRBV7-3|TRBJ2-1
TGTGCCAGCAGTGTAGCGGGGGGATACAATGAGCAGTTCTTC
CASSVAGGYNEQFF
>NA|NA|TRBV11-3|TRBJ2-5
TGTGCCAGCAGCCCCCCTGGAGAGACCCAGTACTTC
CASSPPGETQYF
>NA|NA|TRBV28|TRBJ1-2
TGTGCCAGCAGTTTAATCGGGGTGAGGGGCGATGGCTACACCTTC
CASSLIGVRGDGYTF
>NA|NA|TRBV7-2|TRBJ1-5
TGTGCCAGCAGCTCCGTAGGGGGAAATAGCCAGCCCCAGCATTTT
CASSSVGGNSQPQHF
>NA|NA|TRBV6-5|TRBJ2-3
TGTGCCAGCAGTTACGCACACGGGACGGATACGCAGTATTTT
CASSYAHGTDTQYF
>NA|NA|TRBV5-6|TRBJ2-1
TGTGCCAGCAGCTTGACAGCACTATACAATGAGCAGTTCTTC
CASSLTALYNEQFF
>NA|NA|TRBV19|TRBJ1-2
TGTGCCAGTCGGGTAGGCAGTCATGGCTACACCTTC
CASRVGSHGYTF
>once|NA|TRBV5-1|TRBJ1-1
TGCGTCAGCAGCTTGGATCCCGGCAGGGACACTGAAGCTTTCTTT
CVSSLDPGRDTEAFF
>NA|TRBD1|TRBV10-3|TRBJ1-2
TGTGCCATCAGGATCACAGGGGAAGGGGATGGCTACACCTTC
CAIRITGEGDGYTF
>NA|NA|TRBV25-1|TRBJ2-1
TGTGCCAGCAGTGAACCCCTCGAGGGGGGAGGGATTTACAATGAGCAGTTCTTC
CASSEPLEGGGIYNEQFF
>NA|NA|TRBV7-2|TRBJ1-6
TGTGCCAGCAGTATAGATGGCGCTAATTCACCCCTCCACTTT
CASSIDGANSPLHF
>NA|TRBD2|TRBV19|TRBJ2-1
TGTGCCACCGGGGCGGGGGGCTCTCACCCTTACAATGAGCAGTTCTTC
CATGAGGSHPYNEQFF
>NA|NA|TRBV5-6|TRBJ2-1
TGTGCCAGCAGCTTGGCACAGCAGTACAATGAGCAGTTCTTC
CASSLAQQYNEQFF
>NA|NA|TRBV11-2|TRBJ2-3
TGTGCCAGCAGCTTAGGGCAGGGAACGCAGTATTTT
CASSLGQGTQYF
>NA|NA|TRBV7-9|TRBJ2-7
TGTGCCAGCAGCTTAGAGGGGCCGGGGGCGTTCTACTACGAGCAGTACTTC
CASSLEGPGAFYYEQYF
>NA|NA|TRBV5-1|TRBJ1-1
TGCGCCAGCAGCTTCGGACAGAGCGGAGTGAACACTGAAGCTTTCTTT
CASSFGQSGVNTEAFF
>NA|NA|TRBV30|TRBJ1-6
TGTGCCGGGCTACGGGACGGGAGCTCCTATAATTCACCCCTCCACTTT
CAGLRDGSSYNSPLHF
>NA|TRBD2|TRBV7-3|TRBJ2-3
TGTGCCAGCAGCTTAAGAACGGGAGGACTCACAGATACGCAGTATTTT
CASSLRTGGLTDTQYF
>NA|TRBD1|TRBV5-1|TRBJ1-2
TGCGCCAGCAGCGATCCACAGGGGCCCAACTATGGCTACACCTTC
CASSDPQGPNYGYTF
>NA|NA|TRBV6-5|TRBJ1-3
TGTGCCAGCAGACCGGGACGCCTTTCTGGAAACACCATATATTTT
CASRPGRLSGNTIYF
>once|NA|TRBV4-2|TRBJ1-2
TGTGCCAGCAGCCAAGAGAAGGGGTTAACAGGGGGCTACACCTTC
CASSQEKGLTGGYTF
>NA|TRBD1|TRBV28|TRBJ1-5
TGTGCCAGCAGTGCCCCGGGACAGGGGGCGGATCAGCCCCAGCATTTT
CASSAPGQGADQPQHF
>NA|NA|TRBV4-3|TRBJ1-4
TGCGCCAGCAGCCAAGAGACGGGGATGGGTGGGGAAAAACTGTTTTTT
CASSQETGMGGEKLFF
>once|TRBD1|TRBV10-3|TRBJ1-2
TGTGCCATCAGTGCATCTTCCGGGACAGGCTATGGCTACACCTTC
CAISASSGTGYGYTF
>NA|NA|TRBV7-9|TRBJ2-2
TGTGCCAGCAGCTTAGTCTGGACCGGGACCGGGGAGCTGTTTTTT
CASSLVWTGTGELFF
>NA|NA|TRBV11-2|TRBJ1-1
TGTGCCAGCAGCCCCCCCTTCCGGGACCGGGGTTTGCACACTGAAGCTTTCTTT
CASSPPFRDRGLHTEAFF
>NA|NA|TRBV18|TRBJ1-1
TGTGCCAGCTCACCACCTTCCGTTAACACTGAAGCTTTCTTT
CASSPPSVNTEAFF
>NA|NA|TRBV7-9|TRBJ1-5
TGTGCCAGCAGCCCCCCGACAGGCCAGCCCCAGCATTTT
CASSPPTGQPQHF
>NA|TRBD1|TRBV30|TRBJ1-5
TGTGCCTGGAGTATATCAGGGGGGAATTACTGGGTTCAGCCCCAGCATTTT
CAWSISGGNYWVQPQHF
>NA|NA|TRBV15|TRBJ1-4
TGTGCCACCAGCAGAGATCGGCGGCAGACTAATGAAAAACTGTTTTTT
CATSRDRRQTNEKLFF